What follows is one TCR beta chain and its context. Its antigen is not known. This entry comes from a study of cytomegalovirus exposure and HLA in healthy donors. Across the study: Ancestry clustering placed around 80% of around 400 genotyped donors in the Caucasian-associated cluster.

A multiplex PCR was run with 60 Vbeta primers and 13 Jbeta primers. Produced via immunoSEQ multiplex PCR; TCRdb's table is partial and in-frame only. In the table there are about 100,000 clones, over 60% of which are singletons. Germline V gene lookup returns CDR1 SGHRS and CDR2 YFSETQ. Trimming shortened V by 4 bases and J by 9 bases, and 14 bases separated the two germline ends. This CDR3 spans 13 amino acids. Study conclusions and caveats: Per a prior analysis, the majority of TCR beta V segments were productive roughly 90% or roughly 30% of the time. Later work found that TCR association rates differed between HLA loci; DRB1 had the most and HLA-C the fewest.

This clonotype was sampled from a female donor in good health and CMV-seropositive. The V and J genes are TRBV5-1 and TRBJ2-1; D might be TRBD2 (5 bases). Sequencing input: PBMCs. In DNA, the CDR3 is TGCGCCAGCAGCACCGGGTCCCGGGGTGAGCAGTTCTTC. Translation: CASSTGSRGEQFF.